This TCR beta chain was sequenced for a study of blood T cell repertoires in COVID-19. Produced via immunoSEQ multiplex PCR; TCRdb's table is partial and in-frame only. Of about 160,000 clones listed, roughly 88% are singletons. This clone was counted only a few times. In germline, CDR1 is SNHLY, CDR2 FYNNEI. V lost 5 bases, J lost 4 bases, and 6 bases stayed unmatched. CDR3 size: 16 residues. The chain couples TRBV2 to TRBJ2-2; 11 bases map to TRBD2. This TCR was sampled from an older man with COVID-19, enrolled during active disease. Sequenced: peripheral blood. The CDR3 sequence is CASSSSSGGTTGELFF. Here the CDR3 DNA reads TGTGCCAGCAGTTCCTCTAGCGGGGGGACCACCGGGGAGCTGTTTTTT.